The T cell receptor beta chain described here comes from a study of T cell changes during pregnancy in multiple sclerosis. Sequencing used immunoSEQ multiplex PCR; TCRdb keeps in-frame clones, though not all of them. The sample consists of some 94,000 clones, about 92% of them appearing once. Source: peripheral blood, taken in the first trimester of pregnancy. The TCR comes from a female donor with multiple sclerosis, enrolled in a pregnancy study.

CDR3 sequence (DNA): TGTGCCACCAGCAGAGGCCTAGCGGGGATATACGAGCAGTACTTC. It encodes CATSRGLAGIYEQYF. This rearrangement joins TRBV15 to TRBJ2-7, with 9 bases that match TRBD2. Looked up from germline, CDR1 is LNHNV and CDR2 is YYDKDF (reference sequence). The CDR3 is 15 residues long. V lost 1 base to trimming and J lost 4 bases; unmatched junction nucleotides: 5.